One TCR beta chain is described in this entry. Its antigen is undetermined. The CDR3 runs to 16 residues. Trimming took 0 bases from V and 6 from J, leaving 17 bases between them. Germline V CDR1 and CDR2: SGHRS, YFSETQ. This sample was included in a study of T-cell memory formation after mild COVID-19. Overall study context: Each donor largely had its own TCR clusters. Overall study findings and caveats: Shrinking CD4+ clones were chiefly CM and EM; CD8+ ones were chiefly EMRA. There were some responding clones in pre-infection memory, which suggested that cross-reactive memory had joined.

TCRdb called the 5' RACE reads again in MiXCR, with one record for every CDR3 protein. The data show 160,000 or so distinct CDR3 sequences, with roughly 31% seen just once and 9.5% to 15% held by the top ten. This chain links TRBV5-1 with TRBJ2-3, with D possibly being TRBD2 (5 bases). This sequence originates from an adult woman who had mild COVID-19 (a few samples of this study predate the infection). Cell type and time point are not known. The sample comprised PBMCs or a T cell subset sorted from them (not recorded which). As DNA, the CDR3 is TGCGCCAGCAGCTTGGTCGGAGGAGATAATTTGGATACGCAGTATTTT. Amino acid sequence: CASSLVGGDNLDTQYF.